Listed here are 27 T cell receptor beta chains from one sample, sequenced in a study of T cell repertoires in cytomegalovirus infection. TCRdb ran MiXCR on the reads and lists one entry per CDR3 protein. The repertoire consists of some 300,000 distinct CDR3 sequences, with around 9.1% occurring once and the leading ten covering approximately 2.3%. Sample: PBMCs. These receptor sequences come from a human donor in good health (CMV status not recorded). Some clones in this sample may be carry-over from other donors' samples.

This clonotype was observed at least ten times. The chain carries TRBV20-1 and TRBJ1-1, with D hard to call. Germline V gene lookup returns CDR1 DFQATT and CDR2 SNEGSKA (reference sequence). The V end lost 3 bases, the J end lost 1 base, and 6 bases lay between the germline ends. The CDR3 is made up of 12 amino acids. CDR3: CSASRENTEAFF. CDR3 in DNA: TGCAGTGCTAGCCGGGAGAACACTGAAGCTTTCTTT.

Many counts were recorded for this clonotype. The V call is TRBV28, the J call TRBJ1-6; D call uncertain. This CDR3 region has 13 residues. V was trimmed by 4 bases and J by 5 bases, leaving 6 bases between them. Germline V CDR1 and CDR2: MDHEN, SYDVKM. CDR3 loop: CASSSQNNSPLHF. As DNA, the CDR3 is TGTGCCAGCAGTTCCCAGAATAATTCACCCCTCCACTTT.

This clonotype was seen many times. V and J are TRBV7-9 and TRBJ1-5, with D hard to call. Trimming took off 5 bases at V and 0 bases at J, with 8 bases between the two ends. The V gene's germline CDR1 is SEHNR and CDR2 FQNEAQ (reference sequence). There are 14 residues in the CDR3. The CDR3 reads CASSPPGSNQPQHF. Written as DNA, the CDR3 is TGTGCCAGCAGCCCTCCAGGTAGCAATCAGCCCCAGCATTTT.

This clonotype was counted ten times or more. The rearrangement links TRBV10-3 to TRBJ1-3; D not certain. The germline V gene has CDR1 ENHRY and CDR2 SYGVKD. The CDR3 loop spans 14 amino acids. Trimming took 3 bases from V and 1 from J, leaving 7 bases between them. The CDR3 DNA reads as TGTGCCATCAGTGACCCGGGGTCTGGAAACACCATATATTTT. It specifies CAISDPGSGNTIYF.

This clonotype was seen many times. The chain combines TRBV6-5 with TRBJ2-5, with 7 bases matching TRBD1. V was clipped by 2 bases and J by 4 bases; unmatched bases: 7. This CDR3 region has 15 residues. CDR1 is MNHEY and CDR2 is SVGAGI in the germline V gene. The CDR3 protein is CASSYTTGDRETQYF. The CDR3 nucleotides are TGTGCCAGCAGTTACACCACAGGGGATCGAGAGACCCAGTACTTC.

This clonotype came up many times. CDR3 coding DNA: TGTGCCAGCAGAACGGGACTGACGAACACCGGGGAGCTGTTTTTT. This translates into CASRTGLTNTGELFF. V usage is TRBV7-9 and J usage is TRBJ2-2; D perhaps matches TRBD2 (6 bases). CDR3 size: 15 residues. V was cut by 6 bases and J by 0 bases, with 11 bases left in between. Looked up from germline, CDR1 is SEHNR and CDR2 is FQNEAQ (reference sequence).

The sample holds many counts of this clonotype. V gene TRBV29-1 combines with J gene TRBJ2-3; the match to TRBD2 covers 9 bases. Germline CDR1 is SQVTM and CDR2 is ANQGSEA. Germline trimming cut 6 bases from V and 11 bases from J; bases unmatched to any gene: 15. This CDR3 region has 14 residues. The CDR3 DNA reads as TGCAGCGTGCTCCCGCGACTAGCGGTCTGGGGGCAGTATTTT. This codes for CSVLPRLAVWGQYF.

This clonotype occurred many times. This chain uses TRBV29-1 with TRBJ2-7; D gene uncertain. V gave up 4 bases and J gave up 5 bases, with 12 bases separating them. The CDR3 sequence is 12 residues long. Germline loops: CDR1 SQVTM, CDR2 ANQGSEA. The CDR3 protein is CSVAWLLDEQYV. Here the CDR3 DNA reads TGCAGCGTTGCCTGGCTATTAGACGAGCAGTACGTC.

This clonotype was seen repeatedly, ten times or more. The chain combines TRBV28 with TRBJ1-1; D may be TRBD1 (5 bases). Germline values: CDR1 MDHEN, CDR2 SYDVKM. The CDR3 is 12 amino acids. V lost 9 bases to trimming and J lost 0 bases, with 8 bases between them. The CDR3 DNA follows: TGTGCCAGTGGGGGAGTGAACACTGAAGCTTTCTTT. Translation gives CASGGVNTEAFF.

This clonotype was recorded at least ten times. Written as DNA, the CDR3 is TGCGCCAGCAGCGGTCGACAGGGCAGGACTGAAGCTTTCTTT. It is translated as CASSGRQGRTEAFF. This rearrangement joins TRBV5-1 to TRBJ1-1; 7 nucleotides agree with TRBD1. V shed 4 bases, J shed 5 bases, and the junction held 8 bases outside the gene matches. CDR1 and CDR2 from the germline V gene are SGHRS and YFSETQ. The CDR3 extends over 14 amino acids.

At least ten counts were recorded for this clonotype. The V gene is TRBV20-1, the J gene TRBJ2-7; D might be TRBD1 or TRBD2, each matching 5 bases. V shed 6 bases and J shed 5 bases, with 26 bases lying between them. Germline CDR1 DFQATT, CDR2 SNEGSKA (reference sequence). The CDR3 consists of 16 residues. The CDR3 sequence: CSAPKVRGQGTHEQYF. For the CDR3, the DNA is TGCAGTGCCCCTAAGGTCAGAGGGCAGGGAACCCACGAGCAGTACTTC.

This clonotype was counted at least ten times. The chain is built from TRBV7-2 and TRBJ2-4, with a possible D match to TRBD1 (6 bases). Germline V gene sequence: CDR1 SGHTA, CDR2 FQGNSA. This CDR3 comprises 18 residues. V was cut by 5 bases and J by 0 bases, with 20 bases left in between. The CDR3 DNA is TGTGCCAGCAGCCCTCGCGCCCGGGACACACTAGCCAAAAACATTCAGTACTTC. Translated, it gives CASSPRARDTLAKNIQYF.

Comment on this clonotype: This may come from a read error, since a much larger clone is one base off. J is TRBJ2-1 and V is TRBV5-4, with unresolved D. From germline, CDR1 is SGHNT and CDR2 YYREEE (reference sequence). CDR3 length: 13 amino acids. CDR3 in amino acids: CTSSLERANEQFF. The CDR3 nucleotides are TGTACCAGCAGCTTGGAACGGGCCAATGAGCAGTTCTTC.

This clonotype occurred many times. V gene TRBV3-1 combines with J gene TRBJ1-1; perhaps TRBD1 as D (5 bases). Germline lookup yields CDR1 LGHDT and CDR2 YNNKEL (reference sequence). The CDR3 is made up of 14 amino acids. Trimming cost V 5 bases and J 5 bases, with 15 bases left between them. The CDR3 loop reads CASSRGLEGTEAFF. CDR3 DNA: TGTGCCAGCAGCAGAGGACTGGAGGGGACTGAAGCTTTCTTT.

This clonotype was seen ten or more times. The chain joins TRBV7-2 to TRBJ2-7, with D perhaps assigned TRBD1 or TRBD2 (7 bases each). Trimming took 5 bases from V and 2 from J, leaving 16 bases between them. The CDR3 contains 15 residues. Germline V gene data show CDR1 as SGHTA and CDR2 as FQGNSA. CDR3 residues: CASSPGRGQTYEQYF. The CDR3 nucleotides read TGTGCCAGCAGCCCAGGGAGGGGGCAGACCTACGAGCAGTACTTC.

The chain links TRBV6-1 to TRBJ2-7; 10 positions match TRBD1. The length of the CDR3 is 15 residues. The ends lost 2 bases at V and 6 bases at J; junction bases unmatched: 7. The germline V gene encodes CDR1 MNHNS and CDR2 SASEGT. The CDR3 DNA follows: TGTGCCAGCAGTGAACCGGGACAGGGGTTCCTCGAGCAGTACTTC. Its translation: CASSEPGQGFLEQYF.

This clonotype appeared many times. The rearrangement links TRBV7-2 to TRBJ2-1; possible D gene TRBD1, 5 bases. Germline loops: CDR1 SGHTA, CDR2 FQGNSA. The CDR3 consists of 14 residues. The germline V and J ends were trimmed by 3 bases and 8 bases, with 14 bases remaining between them. The CDR3 here is CASSFKGMWDEQFF. The CDR3 DNA reads TGTGCCAGCAGCTTTAAGGGGATGTGGGATGAGCAGTTCTTC.

The chain joins TRBV2 to TRBJ2-1; no firm D call. Germline V CDR1 and CDR2: SNHLY, FYNNEI. V dropped 4 bases and J dropped 0 bases, with 10 bases sitting between them. The CDR3 length is 15 residues. The CDR3 DNA reads as TGTGCCAGCAGTGTAAAGCGTAGCTCCTACAATGAGCAGTTCTTC. This translates into CASSVKRSSYNEQFF.

This chain joins TRBV2 and TRBJ2-7, with TRBD2 as a possible D gene (5 bases). The CDR3 consists of 11 residues. Trimming took 5 bases from V and 7 from J, leaving 9 bases between them. CDR1 is SNHLY, CDR2 FYNNEI, per germline. The CDR3 bases are TGTGCCAGCAGTCCGGGAAAGGAGCAGTACGTC. This sequence encodes CASSPGKEQYV.

This clonotype was seen more than once but under ten times. The rearrangement uses TRBV29-1 and TRBJ2-1, with a possible D match to TRBD2 (7 bases). Deletions cut 6 bases from V and 8 bases from J, with 20 bases between. CDR3 size: 14 residues. The germline gives CDR1 SQVTM, CDR2 ANQGSEA. CDR3 coding DNA: TGCAGCGTCCACGCAGGGAGGGGGTTGGATGAGCAGTTCTTC. Translating it yields CSVHAGRGLDEQFF.

The V call is TRBV20-1, the J call TRBJ1-2; D is uncertain. The CDR3 has 10 amino acids. Germline lookup yields CDR1 DFQATT and CDR2 SNEGSKA (reference sequence). Trimming took off 6 bases at V and 5 bases at J, with 7 bases between the two ends. CDR3 protein: CSAVGYGYTF. The CDR3 nucleotides read TGCAGTGCGGTAGGGTATGGCTACACCTTC.

This clonotype has a count of ten or more. The V gene is TRBV10-3, the J gene TRBJ1-1, with 7 bases aligning to TRBD1. After removal of 3 bases from V and 0 bases from J, the junction contained 7 bases not matched to a gene. This CDR3 contains 16 residues. Germline V gene lookup returns CDR1 ENHRY and CDR2 SYGVKD. CDR3 sequence (DNA): TGTGCCATCAGTGATGGGCGGACAGGAATGAACACTGAAGCTTTCTTT. This sequence encodes CAISDGRTGMNTEAFF.

V usage is TRBV7-9 and J usage is TRBJ1-1, with 10 bases matching TRBD1. CDR3 length equals 16 residues. V shed 4 bases, J shed 1 base, and the junction held 6 bases outside the gene matches. Germline V gene lookup returns CDR1 SEHNR and CDR2 FQNEAQ (reference sequence). CDR3 nucleotides: TGTGCCAGCAGCTCAAGCGGGACAGGGGCGAACACTGAAGCTTTCTTT. Protein product: CASSSSGTGANTEAFF. The whole variable domain, remainder taken from reference TRBV7-9 and TRBJ1-1, is DTGVSQNPRHKITKRGQNVTFRCDPISEHNRLYWYRQTLGQGPEFLTYFQNEAQLEKSRLLSDRFSAERPKGSFSTLEIQRTEQGDSAMYLCASSSSGTGANTEAFFGQGTRLTVV.

This clonotype was detected many times. V and J are TRBV28 and TRBJ2-2; maybe TRBD2 (6 bases). The length of the CDR3 is 15 residues. Germline values: CDR1 MDHEN, CDR2 SYDVKM. Trimming removed 5 bases from V and 4 bases from J, with 14 bases in between. In DNA, the CDR3 is TGTGCCAGCAGTGAGCCGGGGAGGATCACCGGGGAGCTGTTTTTT. It codes for CASSEPGRITGELFF.

This clonotype turned up a few times. The chain carries TRBV29-1 and TRBJ2-1, with D perhaps TRBD1 (6 bases). CDR3 length: 13 amino acids. Trimming took off 6 bases at V and 6 bases at J, with 15 bases between the two ends. CDR1 SQVTM and CDR2 ANQGSEA come from the germline V gene. The CDR3 loop is CSVQGLAGNEQFF. DNA of the CDR3: TGCAGCGTCCAGGGGCTAGCTGGCAATGAGCAGTTCTTC.

Many counts were recorded for this clonotype. The chain employs TRBV29-1 and TRBJ1-1, with 10 nucleotides matching TRBD1. Germline trimming cut 7 bases from V and 4 bases from J; bases unmatched to any gene: 3. The CDR3 has 12 amino acids. CDR1 is SQVTM and CDR2 is ANQGSEA in the germline V gene. Here the CDR3 reads CSARTGGTEAFF. The CDR3 nucleotides read TGCAGCGCCCGGACAGGGGGCACTGAAGCTTTCTTT.

Ten or more counts support this clonotype. V and J are TRBV7-2 and TRBJ2-5; TRBD1 aligns across 10 bases. Germline V gives CDR1 SGHTA, CDR2 FQGNSA. V gave up 0 bases and J gave up 4 bases; unmatched junction bases: 5. The CDR3 is made up of 16 amino acids. The CDR3: CASSLAGTGVVETQYF. The CDR3 DNA reads as TGTGCCAGCAGCTTAGCGGGGACAGGGGTTGTAGAGACCCAGTACTTC. Full variable domain (rest looked up from reference TRBV7-2 and TRBJ2-5): GAGVSQSPSNKVTEKGKDVELRCDPISGHTALYWYRQSLGQGLEFLIYFQGNSAPDKSGLPSDRFSAERTGGSVSTLTIQRTQQEDSAVYLCASSLAGTGVVETQYFGPGTRLLVL.